Presented here are 28 T cell receptor beta chains from one specimen sequenced in a study of T-cell reconstitution after alpha-beta-depleted transplantation in children. Preparation of the TCRbeta library used unique molecular identifiers. TCRdb passed the PCR reads through MiXCR, listing each CDR3 protein once. The sample shows under 350,000 distinct CDR3 sequences, 9.9% of them seen only once. This material consisted of PBMCs from the stem cell graft donor, taken from the stem cell graft. Receptors originate from a human donor who donated a stem cell graft to a child with SCID.

V usage is TRBV29-1 and J usage is TRBJ2-6; D remains unclear. The CDR3 has 13 amino acids. The germline V gene has CDR1 SQVTM and CDR2 ANQGSEA. V shed 8 bases and J shed 7 bases, with 15 bases lying between them. The CDR3 loop reads CSISSLGANVLTF. The DNA for the CDR3 is TGCAGCATCTCTTCTCTGGGAGCCAACGTCCTGACTTTC.

The rearrangement uses TRBV20-1 and TRBJ2-7, with D perhaps matching TRBD1 or TRBD2 (6 bases each). Per the germline V gene, CDR1 is DFQATT and CDR2 is SNEGSKA (reference sequence). The CDR3 length is 13 residues. V lost 4 bases and J 6 bases, leaving 16 bases between the germline ends. The CDR3 region has the DNA TGCAGTGCTACCTTGGGGGGCATAACCGAGCAGTACTTC. Its protein product is CSATLGGITEQYF.

A note on this clonotype: A read error may explain this, as a much larger clone is one base away. CDR3 DNA: TGTGCCAGCTCCGGAGCCGACGATACGCAGTATTTT. It specifies CASSGADDTQYF. V gene TRBV12-3 or TRBV12-4 combines with J gene TRBJ2-3; D uncertain. V lost 8 bases and J 6 bases, leaving 12 bases between the germline ends. The CDR3 extends over 12 amino acids.

This clonotype was counted at least ten times. The rearrangement links TRBV2 to TRBJ2-4; 9 bases match TRBD2. CDR1 and CDR2 from the germline V gene are SNHLY and FYNNEI. J lost 0 bases, V lost 2 bases, and 11 bases had no gene match. This CDR3 is 19 amino acids long. The CDR3 protein is CASSERRSGGILAKNIQYF. The DNA for the CDR3 is TGTGCCAGCAGTGAAAGACGAAGCGGGGGGATCTTAGCCAAAAACATTCAGTACTTC.

In this sample, this clonotype turned up many times. V is TRBV20-1 and J is TRBJ1-1; D uncertain. CDR1 is DFQATT and CDR2 is SNEGSKA in the germline V gene (reference sequence). Trimming removed 1 base from V and 4 bases from J, with 7 bases in between. The CDR3 consists of 12 residues. The CDR3 spells CSARGGFTEAFF. CDR3 in DNA: TGCAGTGCTAGAGGAGGCTTCACTGAAGCTTTCTTT.

This rearrangement joins TRBV7-9 to TRBJ2-7; 8 nucleotides line up with TRBD1. The V gene's germline CDR1 is SEHNR and CDR2 FQNEAQ (reference sequence). The CDR3 extends over 16 amino acids. V lost 2 bases to trimming and J lost 0 bases; unmatched junction nucleotides: 6. The DNA of the CDR3 is TGTGCCAGCAGCTTATTGGGGGACAGGACCTCCTACGAGCAGTACTTC. Amino acids: CASSLLGDRTSYEQYF.

This clonotype was seen at least ten times. The J gene is TRBJ2-7, the V gene TRBV28; D might be TRBD1 (6 bases). Between the trimmed V and J ends, which lost 6 bases and 1 base, there was a span of 10 bases. The germline gives CDR1 MDHEN, CDR2 SYDVKM. CDR3 size: 13 residues. The CDR3 nucleotides read TGTGCCAGCAGCAAGGACAGTTCCTACGAGCAGTACTTC. This sequence encodes CASSKDSSYEQYF.

This clonotype was recorded a few times. CDR3 sequence reads: CASSLPGGVETQYF. The CDR3 DNA reads TGTGCCAGCAGCTTACCGGGGGGGGTCGAGACCCAGTACTTC. The V call is TRBV11-2, the J call TRBJ2-5, with 8 bases aligning to TRBD2. With 2 bases clipped from V and 5 bases from J, the junction kept 4 bases outside the gene matches. The CDR3 spans 14 residues. The V gene's germline CDR1 is SGHAT and CDR2 FQNNGV.

The table lists this clonotype with a few counts. The genes are TRBV29-1 and TRBJ2-5, with D maybe TRBD1 (6 bases). CDR3 length: 15 residues. V lost 8 bases and J 1 base, leaving 20 bases between the germline ends. Germline CDR1 and CDR2: SQVTM and ANQGSEA. The DNA of the CDR3 is TGCAGCTTCACACGGGACAAACTCGTCCAAGAGACCCAGTACTTC. Translating gives CSFTRDKLVQETQYF.

This clonotype was seen more than once but under ten times. The chain links TRBV12-3 or TRBV12-4 to TRBJ2-7; D remains unclear. This CDR3 has 16 amino acids. Trimming took 6 bases from V and 0 from J, leaving 18 bases between them. The CDR3 DNA is TGTGCCAGCAGCCTAGGTAGAAGAGGCATCTCCTACGAGCAGTACTTC. This gives the protein CASSLGRRGISYEQYF.

The gene calls are TRBV7-8 and TRBJ2-3; D remains ambiguous. Per germline, CDR1 SGHVS and CDR2 FQNEAQ. The CDR3 spans 16 residues. V was pared by 1 base and J by 0 bases, with 11 bases between. CDR3 sequence (DNA): TGTGCCAGCAGCTTAGAGTATGGAATTAGCACAGATACGCAGTATTTT. This gives the protein CASSLEYGISTDTQYF.

This clonotype was found many times. J is TRBJ2-6 and V is TRBV27; D is perhaps TRBD1 (6 bases). Germline V gene data show CDR1 as MNHEY and CDR2 as SMNVEV (reference sequence). Trimming shortened V by 5 bases and J by 2 bases, and 10 bases separated the two germline ends. The CDR3 extends over 15 amino acids. CDR3 sequence reads: CASSITGTGANVLTF. CDR3 DNA sequence: TGTGCCAGCAGTATCACAGGGACTGGGGCCAACGTCCTGACTTTC.

This clonotype was counted between two and nine times. V and J are TRBV20-1 and TRBJ1-1; D is possibly TRBD1 (6 bases). V was trimmed by 6 bases and J by 5 bases, leaving 22 bases between them. The CDR3 is 15 amino acids. The germline V gene has CDR1 DFQATT and CDR2 SNEGSKA (reference sequence). In DNA, the CDR3 is TGCAGTGCGGAGGATTTTGGGGGCTATGGGACTGAAGCTTTCTTT. Translated: CSAEDFGGYGTEAFF.

The rearrangement links TRBV6-6 to TRBJ2-3, with D perhaps matching TRBD2 (5 bases). The CDR3 has 13 amino acids. The germline V gene has CDR1 MNHNY and CDR2 SVGAGI (reference sequence). Trimming pared 2 bases from V and 4 bases from J, leaving 7 bases between. The CDR3 loop is CASSYLGADTQYF. The CDR3 nucleotides read TGTGCCAGCAGTTACCTCGGGGCAGATACGCAGTATTTT.

This clonotype came up a few times. This chain joins TRBV18 and TRBJ1-5; D is undetermined. The length of the CDR3 is 15 residues. V was cut by 6 bases and J by 0 bases, with 12 bases left in between. Germline-derived CDR1 and CDR2 are KGHSH and LQKENI. The CDR3 DNA sequence: TGTGCCAGCTCGAAAGGACCAGATAGCAATCAGCCCCAGCATTTT. Translated: CASSKGPDSNQPQHF.

The table lists this clonotype with many counts. V and J are TRBV7-2 and TRBJ1-5; D not resolved. The germline gives CDR1 SGHTA, CDR2 FQGNSA. Trimming took 3 bases from V and 0 from J, leaving 12 bases between them. CDR3 size: 16 residues. CDR3 bases: TGTGCCAGCAGCTTGGAGCCAGCGAATAGCAATCAGCCCCAGCATTTT. This codes for CASSLEPANSNQPQHF.

This clonotype was detected ten times or more. The chain joins TRBV5-1 to TRBJ2-7, with D perhaps TRBD1 (6 bases). This CDR3 has 14 amino acids. Trimming left V 5 bases short and J 4 bases short, with 16 bases between. Germline CDR1 and CDR2: SGHRS and YFSETQ. In DNA form, the CDR3 reads TGCGCCAGCAGACTGGACAGTGGGATGTACGAGCAGTACTTC. Its protein is CASRLDSGMYEQYF.

The table lists this clonotype with a few counts. The V call is TRBV12-3 or TRBV12-4, the J call TRBJ2-1; D remains ambiguous. The CDR3 covers 15 residues. Deletions cut 7 bases from V and 2 bases from J, with 15 bases between. Here the CDR3 reads CASTSNEITYNEQFF. CDR3 in DNA: TGTGCCAGCACTTCGAACGAGATAACCTACAATGAGCAGTTCTTC.

This chain uses TRBV4-2 with TRBJ2-7, with no clear D. Germline loops: CDR1 LGHNA, CDR2 YNFKEQ. V lost 0 bases and J 3 bases, leaving 9 bases between the germline ends. CDR3 length equals 14 residues. The CDR3 DNA is TGTGCCAGCAGCCAAGATCGGGCAGACTACGAGCAGTACTTC. This translates into CASSQDRADYEQYF.

This clonotype was recorded at least ten times. The chain uses TRBV2 and TRBJ1-1; 7 nucleotides match TRBD1. The V gene end was trimmed by 6 bases and the J gene end by 3 bases; junction bases not matched to a gene: 4. There are 13 residues in the CDR3. Germline CDR1 and CDR2: SNHLY and FYNNEI. The CDR3 region has the DNA TGTGCCAGCAGGACAGGGTCTTACACTGAAGCTTTCTTT. It translates to CASRTGSYTEAFF.

This clonotype appeared many times. The rearrangement joins TRBV6-5 to TRBJ2-7, with 7 bases that match TRBD2. The CDR3 is 13 amino acids. With V trimmed by 8 bases and J by 2 bases, 6 bases remained unmatched. Germline V lookup: CDR1 MNHEY, CDR2 SVGAGI. The CDR3 here is CASVGTNAYEQYF. DNA of the CDR3: TGTGCCAGCGTCGGGACTAACGCCTACGAGCAGTACTTC.

The table lists this clonotype with many counts. The chain joins TRBV9 to TRBJ2-1, with TRBD1 identical over 8 bases. The CDR3 length is 15 residues. Per the germline V gene, CDR1 is SGDLS and CDR2 is YYNGEE. Trimming took 3 bases from V and 3 from J; bases not matched to a gene: 5. The CDR3 sequence: CASSEGGQVYNEQFF. In nucleotides, the CDR3 is TGTGCCAGCAGCGAGGGGGGACAGGTCTACAATGAGCAGTTCTTC. The whole variable domain, remainder taken from reference TRBV9 and TRBJ2-1, is DSGVTQTPKHLITATGQRVTLRCSPRSGDLSVYWYQQSLDQGLQFLIQYYNGEERAKGNILERFSAQQFPDLHSELNLSSLELGDSALYFCASSEGGQVYNEQFFGPGTRLTVL.

CDR3 residues: CSARKGVSQPQHF. As DNA, the CDR3 is TGCAGTGCTAGAAAGGGGGTAAGTCAGCCCCAGCATTTT. The rearrangement links TRBV20-1 to TRBJ1-5; D is possibly TRBD1 (6 bases). The CDR3 covers 13 residues. V lost 2 bases and J 6 bases, leaving 11 bases between the germline ends. The germline V gene encodes CDR1 DFQATT and CDR2 SNEGSKA (reference sequence).

Of note for this clonotype: This may be a read error, as it is one base from a much larger clone. The chain joins TRBV3-1 to TRBJ2-2; D gene uncertain. The CDR3 has 13 amino acids. The germline CDR1 and CDR2 sequences are LGHDT and YNNKEL (reference sequence). The CDR3 nucleotides read TGTGCCAGCAGCCAAACGAACACCGTGGAGCTGTTTTTT. It is translated as CASSQTNTVELFF. Full variable domain (remainder filled in from reference TRBV3-1 and TRBJ2-2): DTAVSQTPKYLVTQMGNDKSIKCEQNLGHDTMYWYKQDSKKFLKIMFSYNNKELIINETVPNRFSPKSPDKAHLNLHINSLELGDSAVYFCASSQTNTVELFFGEGSRLTVL.

In this sample, this clonotype turned up many times. The rearrangement joins TRBV14 to TRBJ1-1; 9 bases line up with TRBD1. Germline CDR1 SGHDN, CDR2 FVKESK. This CDR3 spans 15 amino acids. Unmatched junction bases numbered 4, after V lost 4 bases and J lost 1 base. CDR3 in amino acids: CASSLMTGGNTEAFF. The CDR3 DNA reads TGTGCCAGCAGCCTCATGACAGGGGGGAACACTGAAGCTTTCTTT.

This clonotype was counted only a few times. For the CDR3, the DNA is TGTGCCAGCTCACTTGATGACAGAGCCTACGAGCAGTACTTC. The encoded protein is CASSLDDRAYEQYF. The rearrangement joins TRBV18 to TRBJ2-7, with D perhaps TRBD1 (5 bases). Germline V gene sequence: CDR1 KGHSH, CDR2 LQKENI. The V gene lost 4 bases and the J gene lost 2 bases, with 12 bases spanning the gap. The CDR3 contains 14 residues.

The V gene is TRBV5-5, the J gene TRBJ1-4; 9 bases are shared with TRBD1. V lost 3 bases, J lost 4 bases, and 4 bases stayed unmatched. The CDR3 is 15 residues long. Germline lookup yields CDR1 SGHKS and CDR2 YYEKEE (reference sequence). The CDR3 protein is CASSSTGGGNEKLFF. DNA of the CDR3: TGTGCCAGCAGCTCGACAGGGGGTGGTAATGAAAAACTGTTTTTT.

This clonotype was detected many times. J is TRBJ1-1 and V is TRBV10-3; TRBD1 aligns across 8 bases. This CDR3 is built from 14 residues. The junction had 5 bases not matched to a gene; V was cut back by 3 bases and J by 5 bases. Germline V gene data show CDR1 as ENHRY and CDR2 as SYGVKD. DNA of the CDR3: TGTGCCATCAGTGACCAGGGGGCGCGGACTGAAGCTTTCTTT. It codes for CAISDQGARTEAFF.